The clone carrying this T cell receptor (beta chain) was recorded at least ten times. The antigen is undetermined. The data derive from a study of T cells after yellow fever vaccination. Overall study context: Researchers used SMART-Seq v4 Ultra Low Input to prepare fractions that had low cell numbers.

The TCR cDNA carried a universal primer site and UMIs from 5'RACE template switching. MiXCR, run by TCRdb on the 5' RACE reads, gives a single entry per CDR3 protein. The sample records some 260,000 distinct CDR3 sequences, about 5.2% being singletons. The germline CDR1 and CDR2 sequences are MNHNY and SVGAGI (reference sequence). V lost 0 bases, J lost 4 bases, and 16 bases lay in between. This CDR3 is 16 amino acids long. General study points: It was the secondary response that reached its peak faster, day 5 versus 15, but it was weaker. A large majority of primary-vaccination clones showed up again after the booster (around 95% CD4, 85% to 90% CD8).

This receptor was identified in a man aged 18 to 29 who received the YFV17D yellow fever vaccine. The V and J genes are TRBV6-6 and TRBJ2-7; the D gene could be TRBD1 or TRBD2 (5 bases each). The sample in question was CD4+ T cells sorted from PBMCs, obtained on the day of the yellow fever booster vaccination. The CDR3 loop reads CASSYSLGTARYEQYV. CDR3 nucleotides: TGTGCCAGCAGTTACTCCCTTGGGACGGCGCGGTACGAGCAGTACGTC.